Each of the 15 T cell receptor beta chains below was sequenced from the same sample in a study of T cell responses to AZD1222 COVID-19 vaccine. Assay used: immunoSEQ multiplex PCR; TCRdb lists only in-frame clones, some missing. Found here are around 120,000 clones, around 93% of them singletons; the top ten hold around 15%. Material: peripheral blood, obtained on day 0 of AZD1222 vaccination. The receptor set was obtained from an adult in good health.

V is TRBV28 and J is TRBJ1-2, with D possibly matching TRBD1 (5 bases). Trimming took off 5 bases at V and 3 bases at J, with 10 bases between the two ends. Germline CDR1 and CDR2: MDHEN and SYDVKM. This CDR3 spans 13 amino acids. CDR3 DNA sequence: TGTGCCAGCAGTAATTCAGGGTACTATGGCTACACCTTC. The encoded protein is CASSNSGYYGYTF.

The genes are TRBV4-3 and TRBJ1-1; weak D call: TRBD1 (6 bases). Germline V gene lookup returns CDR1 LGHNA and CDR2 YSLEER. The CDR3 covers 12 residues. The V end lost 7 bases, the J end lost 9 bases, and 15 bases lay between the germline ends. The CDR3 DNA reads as TGCGCCAGCACTGCGGAGACAGGACAAGCTTTCTTT. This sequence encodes CASTAETGQAFF.

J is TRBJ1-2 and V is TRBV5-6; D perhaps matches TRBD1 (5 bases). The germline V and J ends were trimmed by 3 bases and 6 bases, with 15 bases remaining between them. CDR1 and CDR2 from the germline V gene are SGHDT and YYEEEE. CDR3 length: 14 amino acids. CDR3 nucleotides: TGTGCCAGCAGCTGGGAAACAGGTTATGATGGCTACACCTTC. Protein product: CASSWETGYDGYTF.

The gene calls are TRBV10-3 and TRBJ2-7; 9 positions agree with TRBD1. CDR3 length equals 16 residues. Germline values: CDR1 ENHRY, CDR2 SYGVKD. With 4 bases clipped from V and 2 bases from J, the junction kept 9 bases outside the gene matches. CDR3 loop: CAISGPTGGYAYEQYF. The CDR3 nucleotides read TGTGCCATCAGTGGCCCGACAGGGGGTTATGCCTACGAGCAGTACTTC.

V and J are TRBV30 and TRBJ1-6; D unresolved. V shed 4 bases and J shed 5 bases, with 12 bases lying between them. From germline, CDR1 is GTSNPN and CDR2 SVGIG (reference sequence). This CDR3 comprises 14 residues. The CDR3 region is CAWKDRINNSPLHF. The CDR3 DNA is TGTGCCTGGAAAGACCGAATTAATAATTCACCCCTCCACTTT.

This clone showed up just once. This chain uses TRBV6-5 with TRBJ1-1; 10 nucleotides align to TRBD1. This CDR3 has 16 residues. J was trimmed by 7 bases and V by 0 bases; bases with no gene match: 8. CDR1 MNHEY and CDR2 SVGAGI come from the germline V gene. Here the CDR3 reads CASSYSTGQGRYEAFF. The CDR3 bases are TGTGCCAGCAGTTACTCTACGGGACAGGGGAGATATGAAGCTTTCTTT.

The CDR3 sequence: CASSSRDYNSPLHF. CDR3 sequence (DNA): TGTGCCAGCAGTTCCAGGGACTACAATTCACCCCTCCACTTT. This chain uses TRBV27 with TRBJ1-6, with D tentatively TRBD1 (5 bases). The CDR3 totals 14 residues. Germline-derived CDR1 and CDR2 are MNHEY and SMNVEV (reference sequence). Trimming stripped 4 bases from V and 7 bases from J, with 11 bases between.

CDR3 region: CASSTTTGSLHF. The CDR3 DNA follows: TGTGCCAGCAGTACAACGACAGGGAGTCTCCACTTT. J is TRBJ1-6 and V is TRBV28, with TRBD1 matching 7 bases. The CDR3 covers 12 residues. The junction had 8 bases not matched to a gene; V was cut back by 5 bases and J by 16 bases. The germline V gene has CDR1 MDHEN and CDR2 SYDVKM.

The CDR3 region has the DNA TGCGCCAGCAGCGAGGGACAGGATAACACTGAAGCTTTCTTT. Protein product: CASSEGQDNTEAFF. V gene TRBV10-1 combines with J gene TRBJ1-1, with 8 bases fitting TRBD1. Per the germline V gene, CDR1 is WNHNN and CDR2 is SYGVQD (reference sequence). V trimming: 6 bases; J trimming: 2 bases; junction bases outside the gene matches: 5. The CDR3 has 14 residues.

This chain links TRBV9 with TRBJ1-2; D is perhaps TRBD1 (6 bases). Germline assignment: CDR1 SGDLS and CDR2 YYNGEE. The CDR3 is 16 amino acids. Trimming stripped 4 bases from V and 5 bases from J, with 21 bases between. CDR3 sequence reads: CASSLRPDSFLYGYTF. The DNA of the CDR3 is TGTGCCAGCAGCCTCCGACCGGACAGCTTTTTATATGGCTACACCTTC.

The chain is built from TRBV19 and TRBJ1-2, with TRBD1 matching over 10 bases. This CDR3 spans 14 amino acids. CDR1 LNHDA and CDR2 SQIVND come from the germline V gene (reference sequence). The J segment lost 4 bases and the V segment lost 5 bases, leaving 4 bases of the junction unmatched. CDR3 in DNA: TGTGCCAGTAGTGCCCGACAGGGGGCCTATGGCTACACCTTC. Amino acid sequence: CASSARQGAYGYTF.

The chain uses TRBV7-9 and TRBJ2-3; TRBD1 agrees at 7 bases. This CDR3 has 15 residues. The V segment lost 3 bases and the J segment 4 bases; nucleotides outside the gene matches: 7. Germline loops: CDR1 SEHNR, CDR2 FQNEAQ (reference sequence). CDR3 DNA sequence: TGTGCCAGCAGCTTTGCCGGGACAGTTCCAGATACGCAGTATTTT. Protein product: CASSFAGTVPDTQYF. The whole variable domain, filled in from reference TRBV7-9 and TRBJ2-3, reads DTGVSQNPRHKITKRGQNVTFRCDPISEHNRLYWYRQTLGQGPEFLTYFQNEAQLEKSRLLSDRFSAERPKGSFSTLEIQRTEQGDSAMYLCASSFAGTVPDTQYFGPGTRLTVL.

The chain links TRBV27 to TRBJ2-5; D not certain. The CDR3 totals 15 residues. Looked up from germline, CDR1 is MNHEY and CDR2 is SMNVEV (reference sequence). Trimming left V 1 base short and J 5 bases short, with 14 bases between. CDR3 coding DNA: TGTGCCAGCAGTTTATTCTCTACCCGTCGGGAGACCCAGTACTTC. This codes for CASSLFSTRRETQYF.

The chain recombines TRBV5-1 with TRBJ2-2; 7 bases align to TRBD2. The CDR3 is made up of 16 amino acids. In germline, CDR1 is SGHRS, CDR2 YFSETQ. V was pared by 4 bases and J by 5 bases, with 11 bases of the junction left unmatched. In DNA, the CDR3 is TGCGCCAGCAGCCCGTCCGCGGGAGTAGTTACCGGGGAGCTGTTTTTT. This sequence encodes CASSPSAGVVTGELFF.

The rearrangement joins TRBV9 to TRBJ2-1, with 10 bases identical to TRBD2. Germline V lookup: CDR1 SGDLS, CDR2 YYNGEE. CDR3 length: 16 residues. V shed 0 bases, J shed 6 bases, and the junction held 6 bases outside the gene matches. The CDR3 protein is CASSVEGGLAFNEQFF. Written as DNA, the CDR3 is TGTGCCAGCAGCGTAGAGGGGGGACTAGCGTTCAATGAGCAGTTCTTC.